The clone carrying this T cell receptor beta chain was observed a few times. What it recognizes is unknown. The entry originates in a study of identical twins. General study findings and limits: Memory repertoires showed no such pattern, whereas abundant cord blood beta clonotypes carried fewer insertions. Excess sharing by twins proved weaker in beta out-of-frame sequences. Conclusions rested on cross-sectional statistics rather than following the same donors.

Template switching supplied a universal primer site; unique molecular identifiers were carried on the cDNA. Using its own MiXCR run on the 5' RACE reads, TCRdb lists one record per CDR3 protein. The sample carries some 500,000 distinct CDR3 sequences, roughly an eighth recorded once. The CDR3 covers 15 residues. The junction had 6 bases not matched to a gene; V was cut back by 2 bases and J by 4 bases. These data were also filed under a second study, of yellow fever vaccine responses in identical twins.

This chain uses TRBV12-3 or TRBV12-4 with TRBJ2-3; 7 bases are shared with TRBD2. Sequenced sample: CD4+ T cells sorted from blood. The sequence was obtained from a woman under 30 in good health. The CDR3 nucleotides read TGTGCCAGCAGTTTAAGTGGGGGGGGGGCAGATACGCAGTATTTT. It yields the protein CASSLSGGGADTQYF.